This TCR beta chain was recovered during a study of blood T cell repertoires in COVID-19. The table came from immunoSEQ multiplex PCR; TCRdb's copy has only in-frame clones and leaves some out. The profile shows tens of thousands of clones, 80% to 90% of them singletons. CDR3 size: 16 residues. CDR1 GTSNPN and CDR2 SVGIG come from the germline V gene (reference sequence). V was pared by 3 bases and J by 1 base, with 16 bases between. The material sequenced was peripheral blood. The chain recombines TRBV30 with TRBJ1-3, with a tentative D call TRBD1 (6 bases). The receptor comes from an elderly woman with acute or convalescent COVID-19. CDR3 coding DNA: TGTGCCTGGAGGAGGGGGGGCGGGAGGTCTGGAAACACCATATATTTT. Translation: CAWRRGGGRSGNTIYF.